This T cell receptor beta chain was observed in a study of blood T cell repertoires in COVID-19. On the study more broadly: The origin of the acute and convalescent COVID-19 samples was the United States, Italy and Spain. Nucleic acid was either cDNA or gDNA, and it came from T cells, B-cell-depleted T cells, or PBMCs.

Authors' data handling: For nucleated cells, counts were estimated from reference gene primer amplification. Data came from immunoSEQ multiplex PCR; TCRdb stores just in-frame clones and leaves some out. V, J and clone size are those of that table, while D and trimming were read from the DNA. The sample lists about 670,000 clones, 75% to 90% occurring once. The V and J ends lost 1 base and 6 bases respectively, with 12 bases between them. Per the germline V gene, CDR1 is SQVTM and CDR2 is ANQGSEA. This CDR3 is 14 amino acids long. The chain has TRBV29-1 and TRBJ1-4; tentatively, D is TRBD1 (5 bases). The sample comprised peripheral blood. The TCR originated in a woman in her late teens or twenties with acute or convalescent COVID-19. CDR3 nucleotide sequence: TGCAGCGTTGAAGTTTCCGGGGGGGATGAAAAACTGTTTTTT. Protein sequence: CSVEVSGGDEKLFF.